This is a list of T cell receptor beta chains from one sample in a study of blood T cell repertoires in COVID-19. Here immunoSEQ multiplex PCR was the method, and the copy in TCRdb shows in-frame clones only, minus some. The table lists about 210,000 clones, roughly 86% of them singletons. The material sequenced was peripheral blood. The receptors come from a woman between 45 and 65 years old with active or convalescent COVID-19. Both conserved end residues are part of each CDR3. Fields, in order: CDR3 length, D gene, V gene, J gene, CDR3 protein, CDR3 DNA. The D gene is left open where the match is weak.

>16|TRBD2|TRBV5-6|TRBJ2-3
CASSIRLAGGGDTQYF
TGTGCCAGCAGCATTAGACTAGCGGGGGGCGGGGATACGCAGTATTTT
>13|NA|TRBV14|TRBJ1-1
CASSPPEGQGAFF
TGTGCCAGCAGCCCCCCGGAAGGTCAGGGGGCTTTCTTT
>13|TRBD1|TRBV19|TRBJ1-5
CASSATGNQPQHF
TGTGCCAGTAGTGCGACAGGGAATCAGCCCCAGCATTTT
>15|TRBD2|TRBV5-1|TRBJ2-5
CASSARTSGAETQYF
TGCGCCAGCAGCGCTAGGACTAGCGGGGCAGAGACCCAGTACTTC
>15|NA|TRBV10-3|TRBJ1-5
CAISESRGVDQPQHF
TGTGCCATCAGTGAGTCCAGGGGAGTGGATCAGCCCCAGCATTTT
>14|TRBD1|TRBV28|TRBJ2-3
CASRRDRDTDTQYF
TGTGCCAGCCGGAGGGACAGGGACACAGATACGCAGTATTTT
>14|TRBD2|TRBV2|TRBJ2-3
CASSEVGLAEGKHF
TGTGCCAGCAGTGAGGTGGGACTAGCGGAGGGAAAGCATTTT
>14|TRBD1|TRBV28|TRBJ2-7
CATAGGTGGYEQYF
TGTGCCACGGCGGGGGGGACAGGGGGCTACGAGCAGTACTTC
>15|NA|TRBV19|TRBJ2-6
CASRAGSSGANVLTF
TGTGCCAGTAGGGCAGGCAGCTCTGGGGCCAACGTCCTGACTTTC
>13|TRBD1|TRBV12-3/TRBV12-4|TRBJ1-5
CASSGQGGQPQHF
TGTGCCAGCAGCGGACAGGGTGGTCAGCCCCAGCATTTT
>11|NA|TRBV30|TRBJ2-5
CAWSGDETQYF
TGTGCCTGGAGCGGGGATGAGACCCAGTACTTC
>12|NA|TRBV28|TRBJ2-7
CASRNRRNEQYF
TGTGCCAGCAGAAACAGGCGGAACGAGCAGTACTTC
>13|TRBD1|TRBV24-1|TRBJ2-1
CAIMGQGASEQFF
TGTGCCATAATGGGACAGGGGGCTAGTGAGCAGTTCTTC